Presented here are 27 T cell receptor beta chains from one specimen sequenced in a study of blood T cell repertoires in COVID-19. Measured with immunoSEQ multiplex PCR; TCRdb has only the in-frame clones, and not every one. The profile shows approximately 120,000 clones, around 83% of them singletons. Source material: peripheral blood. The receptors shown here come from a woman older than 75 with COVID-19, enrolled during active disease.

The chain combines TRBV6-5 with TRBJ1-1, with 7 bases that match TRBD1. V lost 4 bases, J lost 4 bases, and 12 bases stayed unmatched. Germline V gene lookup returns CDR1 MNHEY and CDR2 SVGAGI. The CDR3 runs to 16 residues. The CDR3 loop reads CASSSLILDRVTEAFF. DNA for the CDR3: TGTGCCAGCAGTTCACTCATCCTCGACAGGGTCACTGAAGCTTTCTTT.

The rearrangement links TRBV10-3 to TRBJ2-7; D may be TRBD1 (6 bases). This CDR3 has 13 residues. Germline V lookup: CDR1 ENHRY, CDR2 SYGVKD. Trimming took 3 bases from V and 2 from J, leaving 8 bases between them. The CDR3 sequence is CAISDQGTYEQYF. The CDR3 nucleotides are TGTGCCATCAGTGACCAGGGGACCTACGAGCAGTACTTC.

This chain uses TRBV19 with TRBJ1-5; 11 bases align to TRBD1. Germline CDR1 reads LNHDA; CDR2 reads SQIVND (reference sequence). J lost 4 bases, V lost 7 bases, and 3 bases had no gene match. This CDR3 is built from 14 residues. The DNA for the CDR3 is TGTGCCAGTATGGGGACAGGGGGGAATCAGCCCCAGCATTTT. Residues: CASMGTGGNQPQHF. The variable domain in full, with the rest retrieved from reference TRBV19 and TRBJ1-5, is DGGITQSPKYLFRKEGQNVTLSCEQNLNHDAMYWYRQDPGQGLRLIYYSQIVNDFQKGDIAEGYSVSREKKESFPLTVTSAQKNPTAFYLCASMGTGGNQPQHFGDGTRLSIL.

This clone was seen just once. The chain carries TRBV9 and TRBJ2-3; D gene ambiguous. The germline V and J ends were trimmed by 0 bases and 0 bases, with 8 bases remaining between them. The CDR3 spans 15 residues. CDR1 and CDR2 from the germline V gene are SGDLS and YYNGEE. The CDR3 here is CASSVAGSSTDTQYF. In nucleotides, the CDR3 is TGTGCCAGCAGCGTAGCCGGGTCCAGCACAGATACGCAGTATTTT. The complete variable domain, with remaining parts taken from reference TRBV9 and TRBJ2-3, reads DSGVTQTPKHLITATGQRVTLRCSPRSGDLSVYWYQQSLDQGLQFLIQYYNGEERAKGNILERFSAQQFPDLHSELNLSSLELGDSALYFCASSVAGSSTDTQYFGPGTRLTVL.

This chain's CDR3 is CSVVGRGIEAFF. As DNA, the CDR3 is TGCAGCGTTGTCGGCAGGGGCATTGAAGCTTTCTTT. The genes are TRBV29-1 and TRBJ1-1, with a weak D call TRBD1 (6 bases). The CDR3 runs to 12 residues. V shed 4 bases and J shed 7 bases, with 13 bases lying between them. In germline, CDR1 is SQVTM, CDR2 ANQGSEA.

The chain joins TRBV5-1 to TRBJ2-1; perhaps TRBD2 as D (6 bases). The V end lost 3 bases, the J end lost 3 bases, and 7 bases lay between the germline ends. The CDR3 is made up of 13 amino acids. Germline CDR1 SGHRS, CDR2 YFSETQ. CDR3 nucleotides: TGCGCCAGCAGCTCGGGAGTCTACAATGAGCAGTTCTTC. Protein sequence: CASSSGVYNEQFF.

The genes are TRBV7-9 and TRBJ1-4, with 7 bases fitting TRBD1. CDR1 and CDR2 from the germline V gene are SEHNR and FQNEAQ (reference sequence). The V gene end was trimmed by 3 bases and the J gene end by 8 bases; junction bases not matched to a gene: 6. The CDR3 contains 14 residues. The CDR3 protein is CASSLGRGDEKLFF. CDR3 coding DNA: TGTGCCAGCAGCTTGGGCAGGGGGGACGAAAAACTGTTTTTT.

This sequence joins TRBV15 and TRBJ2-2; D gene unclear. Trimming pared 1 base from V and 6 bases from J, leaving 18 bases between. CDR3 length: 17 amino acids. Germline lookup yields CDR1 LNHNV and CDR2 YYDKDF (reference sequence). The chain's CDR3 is CATSRAQIAGESGELFF. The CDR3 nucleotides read TGTGCCACCAGCAGAGCCCAAATAGCCGGAGAATCCGGGGAGCTGTTTTTT. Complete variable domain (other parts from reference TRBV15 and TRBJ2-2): DAMVIQNPRYQVTQFGKPVTLSCSQTLNHNVMYWYQQKSSQAPKLLFHYYDKDFNNEADTPDNFQSRRPNTSFCFLDIRSPGLGDTAMYLCATSRAQIAGESGELFFGEGSRLTVL.

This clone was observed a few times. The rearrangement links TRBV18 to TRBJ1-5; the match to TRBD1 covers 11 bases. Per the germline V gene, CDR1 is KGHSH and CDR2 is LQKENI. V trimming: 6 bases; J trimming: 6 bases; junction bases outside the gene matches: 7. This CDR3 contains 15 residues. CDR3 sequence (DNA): TGTGCCAGCTCGGCCGGACAGGGGGCAGGTCAGCCCCAGCATTTT. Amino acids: CASSAGQGAGQPQHF. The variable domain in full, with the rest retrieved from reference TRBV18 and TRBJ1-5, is NAGVMQNPRHLVRRRGQEARLRCSPMKGHSHVYWYRQLPEEGLKFMVYLQKENIIDESGMPKERFSAEFPKEGPSILRIQQVVRGDSAAYFCASSAGQGAGQPQHFGDGTRLSIL.

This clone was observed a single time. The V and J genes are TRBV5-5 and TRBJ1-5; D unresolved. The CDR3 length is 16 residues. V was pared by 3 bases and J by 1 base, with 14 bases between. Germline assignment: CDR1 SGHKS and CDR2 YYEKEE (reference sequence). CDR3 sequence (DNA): TGTGCCAGCAGCTCCCTAAGTACGGAGAGCAATCAGCCCCAGCATTTT. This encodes CASSSLSTESNQPQHF. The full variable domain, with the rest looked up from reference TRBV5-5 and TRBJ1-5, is DAGVTQSPTHLIKTRGQQVTLRCSPISGHKSVSWYQQVLGQGPQFIFQYYEKEERGRGNFPDRFSARQFPNYSSELNVNALLLGDSALYLCASSSLSTESNQPQHFGDGTRLSIL.

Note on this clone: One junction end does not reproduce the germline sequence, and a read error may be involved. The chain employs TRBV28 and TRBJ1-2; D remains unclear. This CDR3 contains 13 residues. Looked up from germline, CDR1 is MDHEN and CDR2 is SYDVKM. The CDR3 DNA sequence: TGTGCCAGCAGTTTTAGAGGCAACTATGACTACACCTTC. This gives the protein CASSFRGNYDYTF.

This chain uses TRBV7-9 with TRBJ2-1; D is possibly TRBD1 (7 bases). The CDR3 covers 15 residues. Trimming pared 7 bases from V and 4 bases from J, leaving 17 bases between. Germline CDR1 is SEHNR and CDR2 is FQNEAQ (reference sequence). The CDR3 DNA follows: TGTGCCAGCACCCCAGGGGGGCGGGATTACAATGAGCAGTTCTTC. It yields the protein CASTPGGRDYNEQFF.

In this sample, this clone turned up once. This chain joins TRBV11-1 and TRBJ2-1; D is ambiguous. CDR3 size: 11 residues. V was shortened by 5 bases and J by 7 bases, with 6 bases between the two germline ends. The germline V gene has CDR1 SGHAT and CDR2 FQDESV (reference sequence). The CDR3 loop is CASSDRNEQFF. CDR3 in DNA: TGTGCCAGCAGCGATCGGAATGAGCAGTTCTTC.

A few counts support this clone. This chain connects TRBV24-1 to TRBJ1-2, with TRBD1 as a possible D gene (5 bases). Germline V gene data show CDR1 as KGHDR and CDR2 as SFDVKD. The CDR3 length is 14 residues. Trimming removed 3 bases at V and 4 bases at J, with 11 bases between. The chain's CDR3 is CATSDPGRGYGYTF. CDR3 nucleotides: TGTGCCACCAGTGATCCCGGGAGGGGCTATGGCTACACCTTC.

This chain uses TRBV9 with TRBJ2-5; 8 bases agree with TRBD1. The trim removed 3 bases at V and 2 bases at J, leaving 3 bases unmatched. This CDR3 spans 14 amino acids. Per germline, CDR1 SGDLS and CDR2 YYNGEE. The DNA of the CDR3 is TGTGCCAGCAGCGCAGGACAGGGTCAAGAGACCCAGTACTTC. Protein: CASSAGQGQETQYF.

CDR3 bases: TGTGCCAGCAGCTACGGGACTAGGAGCTCCTACAATGAGCAGTTCTTC. Translation gives CASSYGTRSSYNEQFF. The chain uses TRBV11-2 and TRBJ2-1; the match to TRBD2 covers 8 bases. Unmatched junction bases numbered 5, after V lost 4 bases and J lost 0 bases. CDR1 is SGHAT and CDR2 is FQNNGV in the germline V gene. The CDR3 sequence is 16 residues long.

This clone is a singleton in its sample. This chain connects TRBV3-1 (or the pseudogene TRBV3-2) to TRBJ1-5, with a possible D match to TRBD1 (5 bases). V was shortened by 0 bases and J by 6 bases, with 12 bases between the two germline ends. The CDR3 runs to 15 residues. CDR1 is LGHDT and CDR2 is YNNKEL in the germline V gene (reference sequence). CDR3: CASSQDPGKGQPQHF. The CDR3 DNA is TGTGCCAGCAGCCAAGATCCAGGGAAGGGTCAGCCCCAGCATTTT.

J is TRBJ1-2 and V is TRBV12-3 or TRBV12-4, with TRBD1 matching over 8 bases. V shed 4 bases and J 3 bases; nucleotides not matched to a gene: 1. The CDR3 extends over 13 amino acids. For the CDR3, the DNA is TGTGCCAGCAGTTCGACAGGGGACTATGGCTACACCTTC. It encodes CASSSTGDYGYTF.

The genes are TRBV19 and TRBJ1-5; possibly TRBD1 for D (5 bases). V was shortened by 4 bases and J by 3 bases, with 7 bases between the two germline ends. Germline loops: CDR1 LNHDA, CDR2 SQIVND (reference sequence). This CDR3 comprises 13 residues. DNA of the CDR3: TGTGCCAGTAGTAGACAGATCAATCAGCCCCAGCATTTT. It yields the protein CASSRQINQPQHF.

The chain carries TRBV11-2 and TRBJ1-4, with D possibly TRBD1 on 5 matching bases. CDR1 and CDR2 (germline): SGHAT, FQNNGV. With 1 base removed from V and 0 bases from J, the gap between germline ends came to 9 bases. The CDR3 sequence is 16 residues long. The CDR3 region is CASSLAGLPTNEKLFF. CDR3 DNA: TGTGCCAGCAGCTTAGCAGGGCTACCAACTAATGAAAAACTGTTTTTT.

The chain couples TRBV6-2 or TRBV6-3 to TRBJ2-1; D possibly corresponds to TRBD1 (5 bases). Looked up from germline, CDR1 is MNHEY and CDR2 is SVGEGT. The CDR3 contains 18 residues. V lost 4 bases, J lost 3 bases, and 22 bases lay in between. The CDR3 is CASSSPLKGQGDYNEQFF. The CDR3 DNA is TGTGCCAGCAGTTCCCCCCTGAAGGGGCAGGGTGACTACAATGAGCAGTTCTTC.

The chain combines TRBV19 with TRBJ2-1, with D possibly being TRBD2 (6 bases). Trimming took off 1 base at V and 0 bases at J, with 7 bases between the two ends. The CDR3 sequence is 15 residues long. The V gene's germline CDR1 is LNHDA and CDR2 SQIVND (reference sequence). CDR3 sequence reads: CASSIAGDSYNEQFF. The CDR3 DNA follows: TGTGCCAGTAGTATAGCGGGGGACTCCTACAATGAGCAGTTCTTC.

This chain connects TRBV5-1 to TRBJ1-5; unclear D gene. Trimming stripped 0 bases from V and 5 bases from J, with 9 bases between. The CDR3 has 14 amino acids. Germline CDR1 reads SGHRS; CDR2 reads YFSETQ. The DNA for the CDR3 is TGCGCCAGCAGCTTGGGCACAGCCGATCAGCCCCAGCATTTT. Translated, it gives CASSLGTADQPQHF.

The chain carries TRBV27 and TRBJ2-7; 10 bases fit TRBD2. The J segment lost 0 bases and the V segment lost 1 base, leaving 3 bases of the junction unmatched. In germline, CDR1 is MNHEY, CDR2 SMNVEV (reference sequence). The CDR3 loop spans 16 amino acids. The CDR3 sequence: CASSLLAGGPSYEQYF. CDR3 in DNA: TGTGCCAGCAGTTTATTAGCGGGAGGTCCCTCCTACGAGCAGTACTTC.

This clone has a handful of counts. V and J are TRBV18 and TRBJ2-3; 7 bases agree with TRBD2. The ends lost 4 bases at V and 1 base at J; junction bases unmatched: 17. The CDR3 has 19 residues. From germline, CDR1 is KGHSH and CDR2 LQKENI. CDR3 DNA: TGTGCCAGCTCACTTTCCCCCTGGGAGCGGGAAGGTGGCACAGATACGCAGTATTTT. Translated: CASSLSPWEREGGTDTQYF.

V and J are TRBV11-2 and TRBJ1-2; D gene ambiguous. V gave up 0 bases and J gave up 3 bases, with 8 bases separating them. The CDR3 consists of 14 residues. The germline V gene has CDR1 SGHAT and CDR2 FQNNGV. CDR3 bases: TGTGCCAGCAGCTTAGATTGGGCAGACTATGGCTACACCTTC. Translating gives CASSLDWADYGYTF.

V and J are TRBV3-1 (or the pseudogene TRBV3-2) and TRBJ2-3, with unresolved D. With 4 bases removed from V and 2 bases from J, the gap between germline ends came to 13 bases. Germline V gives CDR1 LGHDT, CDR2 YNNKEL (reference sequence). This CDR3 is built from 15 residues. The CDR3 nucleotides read TGTGCCAGCAGCCTTGGGCAAACCTACACAGATACGCAGTATTTT. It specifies CASSLGQTYTDTQYF.